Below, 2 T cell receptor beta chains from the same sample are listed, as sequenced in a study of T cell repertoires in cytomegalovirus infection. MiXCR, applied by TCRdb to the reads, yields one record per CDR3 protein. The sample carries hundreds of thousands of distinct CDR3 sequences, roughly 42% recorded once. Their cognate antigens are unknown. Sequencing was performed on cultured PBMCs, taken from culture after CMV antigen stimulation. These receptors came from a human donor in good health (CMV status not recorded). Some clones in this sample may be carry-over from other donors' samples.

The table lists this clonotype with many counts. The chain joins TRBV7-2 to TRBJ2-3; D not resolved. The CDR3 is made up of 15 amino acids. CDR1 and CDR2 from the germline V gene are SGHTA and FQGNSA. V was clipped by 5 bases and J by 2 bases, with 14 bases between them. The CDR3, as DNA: TGTGCCAGCAGCCCGATCTCGACCGTCACAGATACGCAGTATTTT. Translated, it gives CASSPISTVTDTQYF.

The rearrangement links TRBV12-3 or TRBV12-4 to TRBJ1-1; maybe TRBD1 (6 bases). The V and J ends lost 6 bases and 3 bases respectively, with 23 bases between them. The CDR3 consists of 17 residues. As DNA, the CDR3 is TGTGCCAGCAGAGGGGGACCACCTCGGGGAAGGGACACTGAAGCTTTCTTT. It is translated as CASRGGPPRGRDTEAFF.